This TCR beta chain emerged from a study of T cell responses to AZD1222 COVID-19 vaccine. Sequencing used immunoSEQ multiplex PCR; TCRdb keeps in-frame clones, though not all of them. Of 100,000 to 150,000 clones listed, around nine tenths are singletons. V lost 0 bases and J lost 2, with 7 bases in between. The CDR3 is made up of 14 amino acids. This material consisted of peripheral blood, taken 28 days after the second AZD1222 dose. The chain has TRBV23-1 and TRBJ2-5, with unresolved D. TRBV23-1 is treated as an ORF (open reading frame) with a function not yet certain. The source is an adult who received the AZD1222 COVID-19 vaccine. CDR3 sequence (DNA): TGCGCCAGCAGTCAATCGAGAGTACAAGAGACCCAGTACTTC. It specifies CASSQSRVQETQYF.